These 11 T cell receptor beta chains were sequenced from one sample in a study of blood T cell repertoires in COVID-19. Assay used: immunoSEQ multiplex PCR; TCRdb lists only in-frame clones, some missing. The table lists hundreds of thousands of clones, 82% of them singletons. Sequencing was carried out using peripheral blood. The receptors originated from a woman of 80 years or more with acute or convalescent COVID-19.

This chain joins TRBV6-5 and TRBJ1-3; 7 bases map to TRBD1. After removal of 6 bases from V and 5 bases from J, the junction contained 10 bases not matched to a gene. The CDR3 has 15 residues. Germline V gene sequence: CDR1 MNHEY, CDR2 SVGAGI. The CDR3 DNA reads as TGTGCCAGCAGCCTAAACCCGGGACAGCGAAACACCATATATTTT. It translates to CASSLNPGQRNTIYF.

CDR3 residues: CASNLLEGENSNQPQHF. The CDR3 nucleotides are TGTGCCAGTAACTTACTTGAGGGCGAGAATAGCAATCAGCCCCAGCATTTT. The rearrangement links TRBV19 to TRBJ1-5; D gene uncertain. V was cut by 7 bases and J by 0 bases, with 19 bases left in between. The germline V gene has CDR1 LNHDA and CDR2 SQIVND (reference sequence). This CDR3 comprises 17 residues.

A remark on this clone: Germline is not matched at one junction end, which may reflect a read error. The chain uses TRBV10-3 and TRBJ1-1, with no clear D. In germline, CDR1 is ENHRY, CDR2 SYGVKD. This CDR3 region has 11 residues. The CDR3 DNA reads as TGTGCCACTACAGAGAACATTGAAGCTTTCTTT. Its translation: CATTENIEAFF.

The chain is built from TRBV10-3 and TRBJ1-4; D gene ambiguous. This CDR3 has 14 residues. Trimming stripped 0 bases from V and 10 bases from J, with 12 bases between. The germline CDR1 and CDR2 sequences are ENHRY and SYGVKD. The CDR3 region is CAISESRPGSKLFF. In DNA, the CDR3 is TGTGCCATCAGTGAGTCACGGCCGGGTTCAAAACTGTTTTTT.

The sample holds one count of this clone. This chain connects TRBV28 to TRBJ1-1; tentative D call: TRBD1 (5 bases). Trimming cost V 5 bases and J 0 bases, with 10 bases left between them. Germline CDR1 and CDR2: MDHEN and SYDVKM. The CDR3 extends over 14 amino acids. CDR3 amino acids: CASSPGPLNTEAFF. The CDR3 DNA reads as TGTGCCAGCAGTCCAGGGCCGTTGAACACTGAAGCTTTCTTT.

The rearrangement links TRBV5-3 to TRBJ2-1; D is possibly TRBD2 (5 bases). TRBV5-3 is marked as an open reading frame, function uncertain. V was trimmed by 4 bases and J by 0 bases, leaving 14 bases between them. The CDR3 has 16 amino acids. The CDR3: CARSPERRSSYNEQFF. The CDR3, as DNA: TGTGCCAGAAGCCCCGAGCGGAGGAGCTCCTACAATGAGCAGTTCTTC.

V gene TRBV6-2 or TRBV6-3 combines with J gene TRBJ1-2; a possible D gene is TRBD1 (6 bases). CDR1 and CDR2 from the germline V gene are MNHEY and SVGEGT. The CDR3 consists of 15 residues. Trimming pared 6 bases from V and 3 bases from J, leaving 17 bases between. The CDR3 DNA follows: TGTGCCAGCAGCCCCGGAGCAGGGGTACACTATGGCTACACCTTC. Its translation is CASSPGAGVHYGYTF.

The chain has TRBV5-8 and TRBJ1-5; the D is unclear. The CDR3 has 13 residues. V was cut by 4 bases and J by 9 bases, with 14 bases left in between. Germline CDR1 is SGHTS and CDR2 is YDEGEE. The CDR3: CASSLDGMWPQHF. CDR3 DNA sequence: TGTGCCAGCAGCCTAGACGGAATGTGGCCCCAGCATTTT.

J is TRBJ1-6 and V is TRBV7-9; TRBD1 aligns across 10 bases. Germline trimming cut 1 base from V and 7 bases from J; bases unmatched to any gene: 4. The CDR3 is made up of 16 amino acids. The V gene's germline CDR1 is SEHNR and CDR2 FQNEAQ (reference sequence). The CDR3 sequence is CASSLDGQGGNSPLHF. As DNA, the CDR3 is TGTGCCAGCAGCTTAGACGGACAGGGGGGAAATTCACCCCTCCACTTT.

J is TRBJ2-1 and V is TRBV5-1; weak D call: TRBD2 (5 bases). CDR1 is SGHRS, CDR2 YFSETQ, per germline. The CDR3 totals 13 residues. V was shortened by 2 bases and J by 10 bases, with 13 bases between the two germline ends. The CDR3 loop is CASSLDLLGEQFF. CDR3 bases: TGCGCCAGCAGCTTAGATTTACTAGGAGAGCAGTTCTTC. The whole variable domain, remainder taken from reference TRBV5-1 and TRBJ2-1, is KAGVTQTPRYLIKTRGQQVTLSCSPISGHRSVSWYQQTPGQGLQFLFEYFSETQRNKGNFPGRFSGRQFSNSRSEMNVSTLELGDSALYLCASSLDLLGEQFFGPGTRLTVL.

The rearrangement joins TRBV5-4 to TRBJ1-1; weak D call: TRBD1 (5 bases). Germline-derived CDR1 and CDR2 are SGHNT and YYREEE (reference sequence). This CDR3 region has 14 residues. Trimming took 3 bases from V and 1 from J, leaving 10 bases between them. CDR3 sequence reads: CASSSAGQNTEAFF. The CDR3 nucleotides are TGTGCCAGCAGCTCGGCAGGACAGAACACTGAAGCTTTCTTT.